The 13 T cell receptor beta chains in this list originate from one sample, sequenced in a study of technical replicates of blood from a handful of donors. Clones were sequenced by immunoSEQ multiplex PCR, and TCRdb holds only the in-frame ones, with some missing. This table has about 98,000 clones, approximately 96% appearing once. The sequencing input was T cells isolated from PBMCs. These receptors all come from a human donor in good health.

The rearrangement links TRBV11-2 to TRBJ2-1; D perhaps matches TRBD2 (6 bases). The CDR3 contains 15 residues. The germline V gene has CDR1 SGHAT and CDR2 FQNNGV. V lost 2 bases and J 6 bases, leaving 14 bases between the germline ends. CDR3 nucleotide sequence: TGTGCCAGCAGCTTACAGACTAGGTCGGGCAATGAGCAGTTCTTC. Translated, it gives CASSLQTRSGNEQFF.

This sequence joins TRBV29-1 and TRBJ1-2, with D maybe TRBD1 (6 bases). The V gene lost 6 bases and the J gene lost 1 base, with 6 bases spanning the gap. CDR1 is SQVTM, CDR2 ANQGSEA, per germline. The CDR3 has 11 residues. The DNA of the CDR3 is TGCAGCGTCAGGGGTAACTATGGCTACACCTTC. It is translated as CSVRGNYGYTF.

The chain combines TRBV27 with TRBJ1-2; possibly TRBD1 for D (6 bases). Germline V CDR1 and CDR2: MNHEY, SMNVEV (reference sequence). CDR3 length equals 15 residues. Trimming left V 0 bases short and J 6 bases short, with 14 bases between. CDR3 loop: CASSLSPGGRNGYTF. The CDR3 nucleotides read TGTGCCAGCAGTTTATCCCCCGGGGGGCGAAATGGCTACACCTTC.

The chain combines TRBV27 with TRBJ1-5, with D uncertain. V lost 4 bases and J lost 9, with 13 bases in between. Germline V gene lookup returns CDR1 MNHEY and CDR2 SMNVEV (reference sequence). CDR3 length equals 13 residues. The CDR3 reads CASSYDWRRPQHF. CDR3 in DNA: TGTGCCAGCAGTTACGACTGGAGAAGGCCCCAGCATTTT.

The chain carries TRBV27 and TRBJ2-3; TRBD2 matches at 8 bases. With 6 bases clipped from V and 5 bases from J, the junction kept 4 bases outside the gene matches. Germline V CDR1 and CDR2: MNHEY, SMNVEV (reference sequence). CDR3 length: 13 residues. CDR3 nucleotides: TGTGCCAGCAGAGGACTAGCTATAGATACGCAGTATTTT. Its translation: CASRGLAIDTQYF.

This sequence joins TRBV4-1 and TRBJ2-6, with 8 positions matching TRBD1. CDR3 length: 17 amino acids. The ends lost 3 bases at V and 0 bases at J; junction bases unmatched: 4. Per the germline V gene, CDR1 is MGHRA and CDR2 is YSYEKL. CDR3 sequence reads: CASSQGQASSGANVLTF. For the CDR3, the DNA is TGCGCCAGCAGCCAGGGACAGGCTTCCTCTGGGGCCAACGTCCTGACTTTC.

The chain recombines TRBV4-1 with TRBJ2-3, with 13 bases that match TRBD2. From germline, CDR1 is MGHRA and CDR2 YSYEKL. This CDR3 has 17 residues. V lost 3 bases, J lost 9 bases, and 12 bases stayed unmatched. The CDR3 DNA follows: TGCGCCAGCAGCCAGGGGAAGGGGGGACTAGCGGGAAACACGCAGTATTTT. It encodes CASSQGKGGLAGNTQYF.

The chain carries TRBV11-3 and TRBJ1-3; D ambiguous. The CDR3 consists of 13 residues. Trimming shortened V by 5 bases and J by 9 bases, and 14 bases separated the two germline ends. The V gene's germline CDR1 is SGHNT and CDR2 YENEEA. CDR3 sequence (DNA): TGTGCCAGCAGCCCGTCTATCTCGGGCACCATATATTTT. Translating it yields CASSPSISGTIYF.

This chain joins TRBV18 and TRBJ1-5; no firm D call. V lost 3 bases to trimming and J lost 0 bases, with 18 bases between them. Germline lookup yields CDR1 KGHSH and CDR2 LQKENI. This CDR3 spans 18 amino acids. The CDR3 DNA follows: TGTGCCAGCTCACCTACCCTGGGCCCTATGAGTAGCAATCAGCCCCAGCATTTT. Translated: CASSPTLGPMSSNQPQHF.

The chain combines TRBV29-1 with TRBJ2-7, with TRBD1 identical over 8 bases. Unmatched junction bases numbered 9, after V lost 6 bases and J lost 2 bases. The CDR3 is 14 residues long. CDR1 is SQVTM, CDR2 ANQGSEA, per germline. In DNA, the CDR3 is TGCAGCGTAGAGGACAGGGTGAATACCTACGAGCAGTACTTC. It yields the protein CSVEDRVNTYEQYF.

This chain uses TRBV27 with TRBJ2-1; D perhaps matches TRBD1 (5 bases). Germline-derived CDR1 and CDR2 are MNHEY and SMNVEV (reference sequence). V gave up 1 base and J gave up 0 bases, with 10 bases separating them. The CDR3 runs 16 residues. The chain's CDR3 is CASSLLRQSSYNEQFF. CDR3 sequence (DNA): TGTGCCAGCAGTTTATTGAGACAGTCCTCCTACAATGAGCAGTTCTTC.

This chain uses TRBV2 with TRBJ2-1; tentative D call: TRBD2 (6 bases). Germline V gene data show CDR1 as SNHLY and CDR2 as FYNNEI. Trimming left V 7 bases short and J 4 bases short, with 17 bases between. The CDR3 is 15 amino acids. DNA of the CDR3: TGTGCCAGCATACTGGGACTTCCTCCTTACAATGAGCAGTTCTTC. It is translated as CASILGLPPYNEQFF.

The CDR3 region is CASSGIGLAAYNEQFF. The CDR3 nucleotides are TGTGCCAGCAGTGGAATAGGACTAGCGGCCTACAATGAGCAGTTCTTC. The chain joins TRBV2 to TRBJ2-1, with TRBD2 matching 10 bases. The CDR3 spans 16 residues. V trimming: 4 bases; J trimming: 2 bases; junction bases outside the gene matches: 5. Germline V gene data show CDR1 as SNHLY and CDR2 as FYNNEI.